Shown below are 5 T cell receptor beta chains from a single sample sequenced in a study of prognosis after radiotherapy for stage I lung cancer. From genomic DNA, TCR beta CDR3 was amplified by two-round multiplex PCR. The first round of PCR was done with primers that matched each TRBV and TRBJ gene. TCRdb re-called the multiplex PCR reads through MiXCR, storing one row per CDR3 protein. Altogether tens of thousands of distinct CDR3 sequences are present, around two fifths being singletons, with the ten largest covering around 33%. The sequencing here drew on PBMCs, taken before or after stereotactic body radiation therapy (not recorded which). These receptors all stem from a donor over 45 with non-small cell lung cancer.

This clonotype occurred many times. The chain joins TRBV30 to TRBJ2-5, with D hard to call. This CDR3 region has 13 residues. Germline V CDR1 and CDR2: GTSNPN, SVGIG (reference sequence). Trimming removed 5 bases from V and 5 bases from J, with 15 bases in between. CDR3 sequence: CAWGLFSRETQYF. CDR3 DNA sequence: TGTGCCTGGGGATTGTTTAGCCGGGAGACCCAGTACTTC.

On this clonotype: Since a much larger clone is just one base distant, this may be a read error. The chain has TRBV6-1 and TRBJ2-5; the match to TRBD2 covers 7 bases. Germline CDR1 MNHNS, CDR2 SASEGT. CDR3 length: 18 amino acids. The CDR3 protein is CANSKGELSGKGRETQYF. The CDR3, as DNA: TGTGCCAACAGTAAGGGCGAATTGAGCGGGAAAGGGAGAGAGACCCAGTACTTC.

The chain combines TRBV6-1 with TRBJ2-7, with a weak D call TRBD2 (5 bases). CDR3 length: 14 amino acids. CDR1 is MNHNS, CDR2 SASEGT, per germline. Deletions cut 7 bases from V and 2 bases from J, with 15 bases between. CDR3 sequence (DNA): TGTGCCAGCAAATGGAAACGGGGAACCTACGAGCAGTACTTC. Its translation is CASKWKRGTYEQYF.

This chain connects TRBV14 to TRBJ2-5; unclear D gene. The CDR3 has 13 residues. CDR1 and CDR2 from the germline V gene are SGHDN and FVKESK. With 4 bases removed from V and 2 bases from J, the gap between germline ends came to 8 bases. CDR3 protein: CASSRNTQETQYF. As DNA, the CDR3 is TGTGCCAGCAGCCGCAACACGCAAGAGACCCAGTACTTC.

A word on this clonotype: Since a far larger clone is one base different, this is likely a read error. CDR3 in DNA: TGTGCCAGCATCCGCGGGATGTCTCAAGAGACCCAGTACTTC. The encoded protein is CASIRGMSQETQYF. This chain connects TRBV7-2 to TRBJ2-5; weak D call: TRBD2 (6 bases). CDR1 SGHTA and CDR2 FQGNSA come from the germline V gene. V lost 7 bases and J lost 2, with 14 bases in between. The CDR3 loop spans 14 amino acids.